The clone carrying this T cell receptor beta chain was seen only a few times. TCRdb analysed the RT-PCR reads with MiXCR anew, one entry per CDR3 protein. This table has 550,000 to 750,000 distinct CDR3 sequences, 13% to 15% appearing once. The CDR3 sequence is 11 residues long. V lost 6 bases, J lost 12 bases, and 12 bases lay in between. Germline values: CDR1 SNHLY, CDR2 FYNNEI. The TCR was taken from a female donor in good health, serving as a healthy control. Sequencing input: memory CD4+ T cells from blood. This chain uses TRBV2 with TRBJ2-1; maybe TRBD2 (6 bases). CDR3 residues: CASSTEGAQFF. CDR3 coding DNA: TGTGCCAGCAGCACGGAGGGAGCGCAGTTCTTC. Drawing the rest from reference TRBV2 and TRBJ2-1, the complete variable domain is EPEVTQTPSHQVTQMGQEVILRCVPISNHLYFYWYRQILGQKVEFLVSFYNNEISEKSEIFDDQFSVERPDGSNFTLKIRSTKLEDSAMYFCASSTEGAQFFGPGTRLTVL.